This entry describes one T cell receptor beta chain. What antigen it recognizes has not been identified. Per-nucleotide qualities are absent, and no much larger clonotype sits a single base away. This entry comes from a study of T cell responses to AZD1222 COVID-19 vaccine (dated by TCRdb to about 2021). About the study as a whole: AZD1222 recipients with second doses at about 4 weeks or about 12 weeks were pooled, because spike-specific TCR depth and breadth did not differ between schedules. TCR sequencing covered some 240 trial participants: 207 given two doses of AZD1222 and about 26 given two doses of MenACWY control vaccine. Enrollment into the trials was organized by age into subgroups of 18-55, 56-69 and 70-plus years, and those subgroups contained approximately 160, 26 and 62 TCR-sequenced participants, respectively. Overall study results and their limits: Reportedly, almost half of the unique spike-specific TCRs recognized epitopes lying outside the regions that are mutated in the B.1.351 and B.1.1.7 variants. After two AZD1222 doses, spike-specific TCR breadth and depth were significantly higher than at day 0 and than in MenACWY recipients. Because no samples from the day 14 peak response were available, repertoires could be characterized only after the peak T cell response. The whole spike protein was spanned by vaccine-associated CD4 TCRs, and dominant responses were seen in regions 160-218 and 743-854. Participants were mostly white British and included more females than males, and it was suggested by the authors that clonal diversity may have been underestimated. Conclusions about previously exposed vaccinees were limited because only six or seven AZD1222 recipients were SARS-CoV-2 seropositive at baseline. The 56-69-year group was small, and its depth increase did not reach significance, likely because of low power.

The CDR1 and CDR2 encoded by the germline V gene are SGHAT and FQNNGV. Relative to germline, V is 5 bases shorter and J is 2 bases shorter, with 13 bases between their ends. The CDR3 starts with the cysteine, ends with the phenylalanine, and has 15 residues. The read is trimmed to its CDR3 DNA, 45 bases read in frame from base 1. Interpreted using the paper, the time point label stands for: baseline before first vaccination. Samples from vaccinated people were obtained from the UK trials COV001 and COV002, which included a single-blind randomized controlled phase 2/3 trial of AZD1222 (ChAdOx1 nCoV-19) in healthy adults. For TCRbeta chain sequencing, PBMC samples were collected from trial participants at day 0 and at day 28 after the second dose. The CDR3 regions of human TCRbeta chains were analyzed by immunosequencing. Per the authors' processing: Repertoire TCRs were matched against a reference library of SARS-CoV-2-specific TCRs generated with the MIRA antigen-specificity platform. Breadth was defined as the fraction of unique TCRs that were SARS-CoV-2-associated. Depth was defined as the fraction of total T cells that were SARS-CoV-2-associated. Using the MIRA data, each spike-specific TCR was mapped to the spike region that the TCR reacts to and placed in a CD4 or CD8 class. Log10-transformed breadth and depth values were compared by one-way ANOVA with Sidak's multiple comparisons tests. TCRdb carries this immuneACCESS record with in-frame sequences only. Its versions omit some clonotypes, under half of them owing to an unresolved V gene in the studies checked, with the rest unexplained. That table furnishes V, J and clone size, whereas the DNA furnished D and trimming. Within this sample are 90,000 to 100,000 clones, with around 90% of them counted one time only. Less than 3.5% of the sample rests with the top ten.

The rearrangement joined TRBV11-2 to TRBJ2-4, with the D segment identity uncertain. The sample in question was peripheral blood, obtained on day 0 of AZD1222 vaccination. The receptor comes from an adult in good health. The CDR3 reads CASSPHGPSKNIQYF. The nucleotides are TGTGCCAGCAGCCCTCACGGACCATCCAAAAACATTCAGTACTTC.